These 10 T cell receptor beta chains were all obtained from the same sample, sequenced in a study of blood T cell repertoires in COVID-19. TCRdb's table, derived via immunoSEQ multiplex PCR, lists solely in-frame clones and lacks some. This sample has 150,000 or so clones, with roughly 80% found just once. The sequencing input was PBMCs or T cells enriched from blood (not recorded which). Receptor source: a woman between 50 and 59 years old who had recovered from COVID-19.

The V and J genes are TRBV11-2 and TRBJ2-2; a possible D gene is TRBD1 (6 bases). CDR3 length: 18 residues. The V and J ends lost 1 base and 6 bases respectively, with 21 bases between them. CDR1 is SGHAT, CDR2 FQNNGV, per germline. CDR3 sequence reads: CASSLAVRSFRGAGELFF. The CDR3 nucleotides read TGTGCCAGCAGCTTAGCGGTTCGGTCTTTCAGGGGCGCCGGGGAGCTGTTTTTT.

This clone was seen just once. The chain couples TRBV11-2 to TRBJ2-4; TRBD1 matches 9 bases. Trimming took 8 bases from V and 8 from J; bases not matched to a gene: 10. The CDR3 has 14 residues. Germline CDR1 SGHAT, CDR2 FQNNGV. The CDR3 loop reads CASHTGGAEYIQYF. The DNA of the CDR3 is TGTGCCAGCCATACAGGGGGCGCGGAATACATTCAGTACTTC.

V gene TRBV27 combines with J gene TRBJ1-1, with no clear D. The V and J ends lost 3 bases and 1 base respectively, with 9 bases between them. The CDR3 consists of 14 residues. CDR1 is MNHEY, CDR2 SMNVEV, per germline (reference sequence). The CDR3 nucleotides are TGTGCCAGCAGTTTGGCGGGTCGGAACACTGAAGCTTTCTTT. This sequence encodes CASSLAGRNTEAFF.

The chain has TRBV28 and TRBJ1-4; 9 nucleotides agree with TRBD1. CDR3 length: 15 amino acids. The germline V gene has CDR1 MDHEN and CDR2 SYDVKM. With V trimmed by 5 bases and J by 7 bases, 8 bases remained unmatched. The CDR3 here is CASSPPGQGGEKLFF. DNA of the CDR3: TGTGCCAGCAGTCCACCGGGACAGGGTGGTGAAAAACTGTTTTTT. Filled out from reference TRBV28 and TRBJ1-4, the complete variable domain reads DVKVTQSSRYLVKRTGEKVFLECVQDMDHENMFWYRQDPGLGLRLIYFSYDVKMKEKGDIPEGYSVSREKKERFSLILESASTNQTSMYLCASSPPGQGGEKLFFGSGTQLSVL.

The gene calls are TRBV28 and TRBJ1-6; D gene ambiguous. Germline assignment: CDR1 MDHEN and CDR2 SYDVKM. The V gene lost 5 bases and the J gene lost 7 bases, with 6 bases spanning the gap. The CDR3 spans 12 residues. The CDR3 reads CASSPQNSPLHF. The CDR3 region has the DNA TGTGCCAGCAGTCCACAAAATTCACCCCTCCACTTT.

In nucleotides, the CDR3 is TGTGCCAGCAGCTCTACAGAATCCCCCTACGAGCAGTACGTC. It yields the protein CASSSTESPYEQYV. The chain joins TRBV7-6 to TRBJ2-7; D is unclear. V gave up 4 bases and J gave up 2 bases, with 12 bases separating them. The CDR3 runs 14 residues. Germline CDR1 and CDR2: SGHVS and FNYEAQ.

The rearrangement links TRBV7-2 to TRBJ2-5; 7 positions match TRBD2. Germline lookup yields CDR1 SGHTA and CDR2 FQGNSA. CDR3 length: 14 amino acids. The V segment lost 3 bases and the J segment 4 bases; nucleotides outside the gene matches: 5. CDR3 loop: CASSFGGRGETQYF. In DNA form, the CDR3 reads TGTGCCAGCAGCTTTGGCGGGAGAGGAGAGACCCAGTACTTC.

The chain joins TRBV7-9 to TRBJ1-2, with 7 nucleotides matching TRBD1. The CDR3 length is 14 residues. The V and J ends lost 5 bases and 5 bases, in that order; junction bases with no gene match: 8. Looked up from germline, CDR1 is SEHNR and CDR2 is FQNEAQ (reference sequence). The CDR3 loop is CASSHRDREYGYTF. In nucleotides, the CDR3 is TGTGCCAGCAGCCACCGGGACAGAGAGTATGGCTACACCTTC.

Remarks on this clone: Other DNA sequences of this sample code for an identical CDR3. The chain links TRBV9 to TRBJ1-1; 7 bases are a match to TRBD1. Germline CDR1 reads SGDLS; CDR2 reads YYNGEE. The CDR3 has 15 residues. Unmatched junction bases numbered 4, after V lost 0 bases and J lost 2 bases. The CDR3 bases are TGTGCCAGCAGCGTAGGAGGGACAGCCAACACTGAAGCTTTCTTT. Translating gives CASSVGGTANTEAFF.

The chain recombines TRBV28 with TRBJ1-2; tentatively, D is TRBD1 (6 bases). Germline V lookup: CDR1 MDHEN, CDR2 SYDVKM. CDR3 length: 15 amino acids. V lost 2 bases and J 5 bases, leaving 15 bases between the germline ends. CDR3 residues: CASSLRGARSYGYTF. For the CDR3, the DNA is TGTGCCAGCAGTTTACGGGGGGCGCGAAGTTATGGCTACACCTTC.